These 20 T cell receptor beta chains share one sample of origin, sequenced in a study of T-cell reconstitution after alpha-beta-depleted transplantation in children. The TCRbeta library was prepared with unique molecular identifiers. TCRdb called the PCR reads again in MiXCR, with one record for every CDR3 protein. The table records hundreds of thousands of distinct CDR3 sequences, 12% of them present only once. The sample consisted of PBMCs from the stem cell graft donor, taken from the stem cell graft. All receptors derive from a human donor who donated a stem cell graft to a child with acute lymphoblastic leukemia.

This clonotype was counted at least ten times. The gene calls are TRBV4-3 and TRBJ1-6; a weak D match, TRBD1 (6 bases). CDR3 length equals 16 residues. Trimming pared 3 bases from V and 10 bases from J, leaving 19 bases between. Germline V lookup: CDR1 LGHNA, CDR2 YSLEER. The CDR3 DNA reads TGCGCCAGCAGCCACCGAACAGGGATTCGGTACTCACCCCTCCACTTT. As protein: CASSHRTGIRYSPLHF.

A word on this clonotype: A much more abundant neighbour one base away suggests this may be a read error. The J gene is TRBJ2-1, the V gene TRBV15; D unresolved. Per germline, CDR1 LNHNV and CDR2 YYDKDF (reference sequence). The V and J ends lost 1 base and 6 bases respectively, with 10 bases between them. The CDR3 totals 14 residues. The CDR3 DNA reads as TGTGCCACCAGCAGAGGTGGCTGGGGCAATGAGCAGTTCTTC. It codes for CATSRGGWGNEQFF.

This clonotype was picked up many times. The chain joins TRBV11-2 to TRBJ2-3, with a possible D match to TRBD2 (6 bases). This CDR3 is built from 13 residues. Germline V gene lookup returns CDR1 SGHAT and CDR2 FQNNGV. V was trimmed by 4 bases and J by 9 bases, leaving 14 bases between them. The CDR3 DNA follows: TGTGCCAGCAGCTGGGACTCGGGCGCCACGCAGTATTTT. Its protein is CASSWDSGATQYF.

The chain employs TRBV27 and TRBJ2-7, with D perhaps matching TRBD1 or TRBD2 (6 bases each). V was clipped by 1 base and J by 5 bases, with 12 bases between them. The CDR3 contains 14 residues. Germline CDR1 is MNHEY and CDR2 is SMNVEV (reference sequence). In DNA form, the CDR3 reads TGTGCCAGCAGTTTATGGGGGGCTCTGGACGAGCAGTACTTC. This sequence encodes CASSLWGALDEQYF.

This clonotype was detected ten times or more. The chain couples TRBV12-3 or TRBV12-4 to TRBJ2-6; possibly TRBD1 or TRBD2 for D (5 bases each). V lost 0 bases to trimming and J lost 7 bases, with 10 bases between them. The CDR3 runs 15 residues. CDR3 amino acids: CASSLAIGTANVLTF. Written as DNA, the CDR3 is TGTGCCAGCAGTTTAGCGATAGGGACCGCCAACGTCCTGACTTTC.

The chain couples TRBV20-1 to TRBJ1-1; D may be TRBD1 (6 bases). V lost 6 bases and J 3 bases, leaving 20 bases between the germline ends. The CDR3 runs to 15 residues. Germline CDR1 reads DFQATT; CDR2 reads SNEGSKA (reference sequence). DNA of the CDR3: TGCAGTGCGGGGAGCGGGGGCCGGGGGGACACTGAAGCTTTCTTT. The encoded protein is CSAGSGGRGDTEAFF.

A few counts support this clonotype. This chain connects TRBV6-1 to TRBJ1-1; possible D gene TRBD1, 5 bases. V was cut by 11 bases and J by 5 bases, with 21 bases left in between. This CDR3 is 14 amino acids long. CDR1 is MNHNS, CDR2 SASEGT, per germline. DNA of the CDR3: TGTGCCGGAACTCCCGGGACCGCGTTAACTGAAGCTTTCTTT. Residues: CAGTPGTALTEAFF.

This clonotype was found many times. V and J are TRBV7-8 and TRBJ2-1; 9 nucleotides line up with TRBD1. The CDR3 loop spans 18 amino acids. CDR1 SGHVS and CDR2 FQNEAQ come from the germline V gene. J gave up 0 bases and V 6 bases, and 12 bases lay outside the gene matches. CDR3: CASRPNRGPLSSYNEQFF. DNA for the CDR3: TGTGCCAGCAGACCAAACAGGGGGCCTCTTAGCTCCTACAATGAGCAGTTCTTC.

In this sample, this clonotype turned up many times. The chain joins TRBV6-1 to TRBJ1-4; the D gene is possibly TRBD1 (6 bases). V gave up 2 bases and J gave up 0 bases, with 10 bases separating them. Germline CDR1 MNHNS, CDR2 SASEGT. The CDR3 covers 16 residues. CDR3 coding DNA: TGTGCCAGCAGTGAACTTCAGGGGACAACTAATGAAAAACTGTTTTTT. Its protein product is CASSELQGTTNEKLFF.

This sequence joins TRBV11-2 and TRBJ1-1; D uncertain. Trimming pared 5 bases from V and 5 bases from J, leaving 12 bases between. Germline assignment: CDR1 SGHAT and CDR2 FQNNGV. This CDR3 is 13 amino acids long. CDR3 DNA sequence: TGTGCCAGCAGCCGGGAACGAGGTACTGAAGCTTTCTTT. This codes for CASSRERGTEAFF.

The chain employs TRBV20-1 and TRBJ1-5, with D possibly being TRBD1 (5 bases). This CDR3 is 13 amino acids long. Germline V gene data show CDR1 as DFQATT and CDR2 as SNEGSKA (reference sequence). V lost 2 bases to trimming and J lost 7 bases, with 12 bases between them. The CDR3 is CSARWDFGQPQHF. The CDR3, as DNA: TGCAGTGCTAGATGGGACTTCGGGCAGCCCCAGCATTTT.

This clonotype showed up many times. The chain has TRBV25-1 and TRBJ2-2, with TRBD2 as a possible D gene (6 bases). V shed 3 bases and J shed 4 bases, with 15 bases lying between them. This CDR3 region has 16 residues. The germline V gene has CDR1 MGHDK and CDR2 SYGVNS. CDR3 in DNA: TGTGCCAGCAGTGATGATCGGGGGAAGGCCACCGGGGAGCTGTTTTTT. Residues: CASSDDRGKATGELFF.

In its sample, this clonotype was seen many times. The chain uses TRBV7-2 and TRBJ2-1; D gene ambiguous. Germline V gene sequence: CDR1 SGHTA, CDR2 FQGNSA. The V end was cut by 5 bases, the J end by 0 bases, with 11 bases between. The CDR3 extends over 15 amino acids. This CDR3 reads CASSLTPFSYNEQFF. As DNA, the CDR3 is TGTGCCAGCAGCCTGACACCATTCTCCTACAATGAGCAGTTCTTC.

This clonotype was seen at least ten times. The genes are TRBV12-3 or TRBV12-4 and TRBJ2-2; D gene ambiguous. The length of the CDR3 is 15 residues. The V and J ends lost 3 bases and 0 bases respectively, with 8 bases between them. DNA of the CDR3: TGTGCCAGCAGTTTGCCCGGGTCGAACACCGGGGAGCTGTTTTTT. Its translation: CASSLPGSNTGELFF.

This clonotype was seen at least ten times. V is TRBV6-1 and J is TRBJ1-1; the D gene is possibly TRBD1 (5 bases). Trimming pared 3 bases from V and 1 base from J, leaving 9 bases between. Per the germline V gene, CDR1 is MNHNS and CDR2 is SASEGT. CDR3 length: 14 amino acids. CDR3 sequence reads: CASSEGLENTEAFF. CDR3 nucleotide sequence: TGTGCCAGCAGTGAGGGACTGGAGAACACTGAAGCTTTCTTT.

This clonotype was seen repeatedly, ten times or more. This chain uses TRBV7-9 with TRBJ2-4; D ambiguous. This CDR3 spans 16 amino acids. CDR1 and CDR2 from the germline V gene are SEHNR and FQNEAQ (reference sequence). Deletions cut 6 bases from V and 1 base from J, with 16 bases between. This CDR3 reads CASRSMAMEAKNIQYF. The DNA of the CDR3 is TGTGCCAGCAGGTCTATGGCCATGGAGGCCAAAAACATTCAGTACTTC.

This clonotype was seen many times. V usage is TRBV6-1 and J usage is TRBJ2-4; 7 nucleotides line up with TRBD1. Losses at the gene ends were 6 bases for V and 4 bases for J; bases not matched to a gene: 12. The CDR3 totals 16 residues. Germline-derived CDR1 and CDR2 are MNHNS and SASEGT. The DNA for the CDR3 is TGTGCCAGCAGCACCCAACAGACAGGGAATAAAAACATTCAGTACTTC. As protein: CASSTQQTGNKNIQYF.

The chain recombines TRBV13 with TRBJ2-3; D is perhaps TRBD2 (5 bases). The CDR3 length is 14 residues. The germline gives CDR1 PRHDT, CDR2 FYEKMQ (reference sequence). V was pared by 5 bases and J by 2 bases, with 11 bases between. For the CDR3, the DNA is TGTGCCAGCAGCGCCCGGGATCTCACAGATACGCAGTATTTT. Protein: CASSARDLTDTQYF. Full variable domain (missing parts from reference TRBV13 and TRBJ2-3): AAGVIQSPRHLIKEKRETATLKCYPIPRHDTVYWYQQGPGQDPQFLISFYEKMQSDKGSIPDRFSAQQFSDYHSELNMSSLELGDSALYFCASSARDLTDTQYFGPGTRLTVL.

On this clonotype itself: Since a much larger clone is just one base distant, this may be a read error. The CDR3 sequence is CASSSYRGAAGNTINF. CDR3 bases: TGTGCCAGCAGCTCCTACAGGGGTGCCGCTGGAAACACCATAAATTTT. The genes are TRBV5-6 and TRBJ1-3; 7 bases align to TRBD1. Looked up from germline, CDR1 is SGHDT and CDR2 is YYEEEE. This CDR3 comprises 16 residues.

The table lists this clonotype with many counts. CDR3 nucleotides: TGTGCCAGCTCTTCGAGCGCCCGACAGGGGGCTAACTATGGCTACACCTTC. Protein product: CASSSSARQGANYGYTF. The chain employs TRBV18 and TRBJ1-2; 9 bases map to TRBD1. The CDR3 runs to 17 residues. Losses at the gene ends were 6 bases for V and 0 bases for J; bases not matched to a gene: 11. The germline gives CDR1 KGHSH, CDR2 LQKENI.